This T cell receptor (beta chain) was captured in a study of T cells in Graves' hyperthyroidism and ophthalmopathy. TCR beta CDR3 sequences were amplified from RNA transcripts. First-round RT-PCR with HTBI primers amplified the TCR CDR3 region. TCRdb re-called the multiplex PCR reads through MiXCR, storing one row per CDR3 protein. The sample carries about 380,000 distinct CDR3 sequences, about 15% recorded once. Trimming cost V 8 bases and J 0 bases; bases outside gene matches: 7. This CDR3 has 15 amino acids. In germline, CDR1 is MDHEN, CDR2 SYDVKM. This clonotype was picked up many times. The chain recombines TRBV28 with TRBJ1-1, with 9 bases matching TRBD1. The receptor was derived from a woman under 40 with Graves' ophthalmopathy. The sequencing input was blood. The CDR3 bases are TGTGCCAGCCACACAGGGGGCGGAGTGAACACTGAAGCTTTCTTT. It is translated as CASHTGGGVNTEAFF. Full variable domain (rest looked up from reference TRBV28 and TRBJ1-1): DVKVTQSSRYLVKRTGEKVFLECVQDMDHENMFWYRQDPGLGLRLIYFSYDVKMKEKGDIPEGYSVSREKKERFSLILESASTNQTSMYLCASHTGGGVNTEAFFGQGTRLTVV.